This T cell receptor beta chain was sequenced for a study of cytomegalovirus exposure and HLA in healthy donors. This clone was picked up a small number of times. The PCR had 60 Vbeta and 13 Jbeta primers. Here immunoSEQ multiplex PCR was the method, and the copy in TCRdb shows in-frame clones only, minus some. The sample contains 150,000 to 200,000 clones, approximately 80% of which appear only once. After removal of 2 bases from V and 8 bases from J, the junction contained 5 bases not matched to a gene. This CDR3 region has 15 residues. Germline lookup yields CDR1 MNHEY and CDR2 SMNVEV (reference sequence).

The chain has TRBV27 and TRBJ1-5; 11 nucleotides line up with TRBD1. This clonotype was obtained from a woman aged 25 to 39 in good health and CMV-seropositive. The sequencing sample was made of PBMCs. The CDR3 loop is CASSLTGTGGEPQHF. CDR3 DNA: TGTGCCAGCAGTTTAACTGGGACAGGGGGGGAGCCCCAGCATTTT.